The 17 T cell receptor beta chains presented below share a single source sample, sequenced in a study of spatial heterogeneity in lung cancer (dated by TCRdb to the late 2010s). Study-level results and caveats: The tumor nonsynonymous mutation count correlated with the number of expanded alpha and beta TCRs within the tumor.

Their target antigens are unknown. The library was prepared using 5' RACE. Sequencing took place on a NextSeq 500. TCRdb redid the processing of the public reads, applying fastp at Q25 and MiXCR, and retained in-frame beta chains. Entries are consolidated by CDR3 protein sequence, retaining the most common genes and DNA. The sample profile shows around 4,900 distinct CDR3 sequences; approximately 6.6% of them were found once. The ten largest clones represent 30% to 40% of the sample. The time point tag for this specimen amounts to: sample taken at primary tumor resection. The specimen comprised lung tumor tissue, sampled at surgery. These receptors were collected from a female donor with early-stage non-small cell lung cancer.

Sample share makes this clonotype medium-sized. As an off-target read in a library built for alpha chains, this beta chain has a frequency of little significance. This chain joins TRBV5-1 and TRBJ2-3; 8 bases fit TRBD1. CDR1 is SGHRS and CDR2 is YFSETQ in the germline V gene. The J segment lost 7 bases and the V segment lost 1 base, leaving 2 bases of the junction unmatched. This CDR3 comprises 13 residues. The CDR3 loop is CASSLTGGHTQYF. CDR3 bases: TGCGCCAGCAGCTTGACAGGGGGGCATACGCAGTATTTT.

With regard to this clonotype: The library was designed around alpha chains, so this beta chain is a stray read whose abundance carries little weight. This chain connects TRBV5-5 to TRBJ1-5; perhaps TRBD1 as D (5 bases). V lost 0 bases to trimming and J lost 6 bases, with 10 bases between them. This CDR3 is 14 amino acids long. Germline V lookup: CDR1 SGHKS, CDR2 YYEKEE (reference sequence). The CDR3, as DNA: TGTGCCAGCAGCTTGGGGCCAGGGTCTCAGCCCCAGCATTTT. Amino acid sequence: CASSLGPGSQPQHF.

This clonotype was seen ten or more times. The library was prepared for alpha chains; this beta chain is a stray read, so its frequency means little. DNA of the CDR3: TGTGCCAGCAGCTTTGGGCATATGAACACTGAAGCTTTCTTT. Protein: CASSFGHMNTEAFF. V gene TRBV5-4 combines with J gene TRBJ1-1; D not certain. Trimming removed 2 bases from V and 0 bases from J, with 8 bases in between. This CDR3 spans 14 amino acids. Per the germline V gene, CDR1 is SGHNT and CDR2 is YYREEE (reference sequence).

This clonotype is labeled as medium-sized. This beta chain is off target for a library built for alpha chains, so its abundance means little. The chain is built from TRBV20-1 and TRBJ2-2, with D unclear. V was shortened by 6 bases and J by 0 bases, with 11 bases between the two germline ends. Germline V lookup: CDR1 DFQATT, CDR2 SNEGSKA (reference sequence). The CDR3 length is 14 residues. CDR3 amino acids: CSATTPTNTGELFF. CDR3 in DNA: TGCAGTGCAACCACCCCGACGAACACCGGGGAGCTGTTTTTT.

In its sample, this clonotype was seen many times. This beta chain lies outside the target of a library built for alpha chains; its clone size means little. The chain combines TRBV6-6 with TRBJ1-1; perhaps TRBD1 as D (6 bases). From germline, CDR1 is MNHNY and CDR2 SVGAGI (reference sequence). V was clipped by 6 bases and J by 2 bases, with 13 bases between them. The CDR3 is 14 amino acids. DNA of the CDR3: TGTGCCAGCAGACAGGGAGCCTTTAACACTGAAGCTTTCTTT. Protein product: CASRQGAFNTEAFF.

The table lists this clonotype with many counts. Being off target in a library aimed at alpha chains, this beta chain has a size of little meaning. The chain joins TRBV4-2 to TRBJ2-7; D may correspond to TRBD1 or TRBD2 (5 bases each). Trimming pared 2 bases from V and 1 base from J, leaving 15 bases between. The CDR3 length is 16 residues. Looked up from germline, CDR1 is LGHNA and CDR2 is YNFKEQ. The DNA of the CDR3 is TGTGCCAGCAGCCAAATCCCCCGGGACGCTTCCTACGAGCAGTACTTC. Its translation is CASSQIPRDASYEQYF.

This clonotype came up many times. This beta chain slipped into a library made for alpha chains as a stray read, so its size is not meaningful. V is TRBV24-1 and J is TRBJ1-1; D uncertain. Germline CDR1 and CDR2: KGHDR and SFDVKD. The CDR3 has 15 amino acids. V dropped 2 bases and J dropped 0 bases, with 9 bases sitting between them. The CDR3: CATSDSRAMNTEAFF. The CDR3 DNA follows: TGTGCCACCAGTGATTCCCGGGCCATGAACACTGAAGCTTTCTTT.

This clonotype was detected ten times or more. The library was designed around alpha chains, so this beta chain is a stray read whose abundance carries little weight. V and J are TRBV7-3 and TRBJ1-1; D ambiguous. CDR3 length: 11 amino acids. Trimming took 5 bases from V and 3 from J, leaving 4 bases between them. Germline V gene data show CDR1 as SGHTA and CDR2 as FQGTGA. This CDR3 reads CASSPHTEAFF. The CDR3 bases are TGTGCCAGCAGCCCCCACACTGAAGCTTTCTTT.

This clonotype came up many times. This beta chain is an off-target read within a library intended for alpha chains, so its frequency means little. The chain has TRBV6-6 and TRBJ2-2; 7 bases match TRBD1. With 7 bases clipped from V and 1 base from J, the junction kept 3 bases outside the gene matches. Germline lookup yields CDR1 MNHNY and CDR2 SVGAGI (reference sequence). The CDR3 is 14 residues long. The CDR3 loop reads CASNGDRNTGELFF. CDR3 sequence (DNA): TGTGCCAGCAACGGGGACAGGAACACCGGGGAGCTGTTTTTT.

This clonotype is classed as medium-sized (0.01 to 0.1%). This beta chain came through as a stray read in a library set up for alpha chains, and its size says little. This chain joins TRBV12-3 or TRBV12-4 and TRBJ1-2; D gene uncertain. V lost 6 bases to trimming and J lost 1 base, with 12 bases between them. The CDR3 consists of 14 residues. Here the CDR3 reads CASSPYTVNYGYTF. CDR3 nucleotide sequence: TGTGCCAGCAGCCCTTACACAGTTAACTATGGCTACACCTTC.

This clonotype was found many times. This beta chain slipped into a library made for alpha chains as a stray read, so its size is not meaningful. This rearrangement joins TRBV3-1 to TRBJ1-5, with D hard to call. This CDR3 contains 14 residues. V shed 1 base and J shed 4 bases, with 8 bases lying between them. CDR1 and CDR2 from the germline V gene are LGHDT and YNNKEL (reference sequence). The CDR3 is CASSQGSGNQPQHF. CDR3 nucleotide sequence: TGTGCCAGCAGCCAAGGGTCGGGGAATCAGCCCCAGCATTTT.

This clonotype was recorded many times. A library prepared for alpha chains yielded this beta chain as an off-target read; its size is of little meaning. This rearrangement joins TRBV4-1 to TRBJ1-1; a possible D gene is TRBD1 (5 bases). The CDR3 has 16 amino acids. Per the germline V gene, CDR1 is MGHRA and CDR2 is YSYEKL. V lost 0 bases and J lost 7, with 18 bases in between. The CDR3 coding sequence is TGCGCCAGCAGCCAAGACCCTCTGACAGCTATGATTGAAGCTTTCTTT. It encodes CASSQDPLTAMIEAFF.

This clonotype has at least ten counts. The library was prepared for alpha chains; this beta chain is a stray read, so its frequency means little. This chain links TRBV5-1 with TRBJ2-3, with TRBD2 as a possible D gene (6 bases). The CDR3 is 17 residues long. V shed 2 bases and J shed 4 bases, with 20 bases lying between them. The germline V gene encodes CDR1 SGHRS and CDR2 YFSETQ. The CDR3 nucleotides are TGCGCCAGCAGCTTAAGTGGCGGGGTGGGGTTAGCAGATACGCAGTATTTT. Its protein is CASSLSGGVGLADTQYF.

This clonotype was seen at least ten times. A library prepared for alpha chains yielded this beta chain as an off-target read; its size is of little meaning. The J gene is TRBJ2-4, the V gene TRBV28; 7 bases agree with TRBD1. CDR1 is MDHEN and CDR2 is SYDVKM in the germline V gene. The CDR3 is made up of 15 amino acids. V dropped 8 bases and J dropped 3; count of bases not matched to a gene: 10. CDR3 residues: CASSERQGNKNIQYF. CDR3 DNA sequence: TGTGCCAGCTCCGAGAGACAGGGAAACAAAAACATTCAGTACTTC.

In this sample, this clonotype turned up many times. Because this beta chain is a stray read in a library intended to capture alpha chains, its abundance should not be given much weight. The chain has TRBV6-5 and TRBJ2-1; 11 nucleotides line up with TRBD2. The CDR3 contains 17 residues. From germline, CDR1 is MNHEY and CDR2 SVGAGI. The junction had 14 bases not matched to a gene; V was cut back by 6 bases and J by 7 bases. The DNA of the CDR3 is TGTGCCAGCAGCGTCCTTGCGGAGGGACTAGCGGTTAATGAGCAGTTCTTC. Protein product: CASSVLAEGLAVNEQFF.

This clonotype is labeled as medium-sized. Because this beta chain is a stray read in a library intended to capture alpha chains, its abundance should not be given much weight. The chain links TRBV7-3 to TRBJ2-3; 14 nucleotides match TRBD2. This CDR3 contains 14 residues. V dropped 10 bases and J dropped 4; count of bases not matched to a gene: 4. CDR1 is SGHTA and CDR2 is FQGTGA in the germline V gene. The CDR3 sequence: CATGTSGSSDTQYF. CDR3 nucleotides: TGTGCCACCGGGACTAGCGGGAGCTCAGATACGCAGTATTTT. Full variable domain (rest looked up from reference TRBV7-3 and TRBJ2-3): GAGVSQTPSNKVTEKGKYVELRCDPISGHTALYWYRQSLGQGPEFLIYFQGTGAADDSGLPNDRFFAVRPEGSVSTLKIQRTERGDSAVYLCATGTSGSSDTQYFGPGTRLTVL.

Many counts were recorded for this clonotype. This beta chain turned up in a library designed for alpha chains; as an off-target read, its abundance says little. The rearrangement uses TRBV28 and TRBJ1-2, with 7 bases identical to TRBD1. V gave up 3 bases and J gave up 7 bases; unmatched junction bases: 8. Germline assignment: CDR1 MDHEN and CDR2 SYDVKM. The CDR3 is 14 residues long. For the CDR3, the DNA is TGTGCCAGCAGTTTTTCGACAGGGACCGGTGGCTACACCTTC. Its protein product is CASSFSTGTGGYTF.